The clone carrying this T cell receptor (beta chain) was observed a single time. No antigen is known for it. The data were taken from a study of cytomegalovirus exposure and HLA in healthy donors. The V gene's germline CDR1 is MNHEY and CDR2 SMNVEV (reference sequence). This CDR3 has 15 amino acids. Germline trimming cut 6 bases from V and 4 bases from J; bases unmatched to any gene: 7. Regarding the study as a whole: It was reportedly the case that the classifier diagnosed cytomegalovirus status with high specificity and sensitivity. Listed as cytomegalovirus-associated were 150 or so TCR beta chains.

TCRdb's table, derived via immunoSEQ multiplex PCR, lists solely in-frame clones and lacks some. The sample includes about 120,000 clones, roughly nine tenths of them seen just once. The specimen was PBMCs. The TCR sequence derives from a young man in good health and CMV-seropositive. This sequence joins TRBV27 and TRBJ2-1, with 9 positions matching TRBD2. Here the CDR3 DNA reads TGTGCCAGCAGCCTACTAGCGGGTGTTTACAATGAGCAGTTCTTC. Protein: CASSLLAGVYNEQFF.